These 20 T cell receptor beta chains originate from one sample sequenced in a study of blood T cell repertoires in COVID-19. Method: immunoSEQ multiplex PCR; TCRdb's copy keeps in-frame clones and lacks some. The sample gives about 400,000 clones, around 87% of which show up once; more than 0.9% is in the top ten. The specimen was PBMCs or T cells enriched from blood (not recorded which). The receptors derive from a young woman with acute COVID-19.

The CDR3 spells CASSLGGQGGSDTQYF. CDR3 coding DNA: TGCGCCAGCAGCTTGGGGGGCCAGGGAGGATCAGATACGCAGTATTTT. V gene TRBV5-1 combines with J gene TRBJ2-3; tentatively, D is TRBD2 (6 bases). Germline V gene sequence: CDR1 SGHRS, CDR2 YFSETQ. Trimming stripped 0 bases from V and 4 bases from J, with 15 bases between. The CDR3 has 16 residues.

This chain joins TRBV6-2 or TRBV6-3 and TRBJ1-2; 7 bases map to TRBD1. V lost 2 bases to trimming and J lost 6 bases; unmatched junction nucleotides: 9. Germline V gives CDR1 MNHEY, CDR2 SVGEGT. The CDR3 has 15 amino acids. CDR3 amino acids: CASSYPGGHPNGYTF. In nucleotides, the CDR3 is TGTGCCAGCAGTTACCCAGGGGGGCACCCCAATGGCTACACCTTC.

This clone turned up a few times. The chain has TRBV24-1 and TRBJ2-7, with D unresolved. Germline V gives CDR1 KGHDR, CDR2 SFDVKD. This CDR3 has 14 residues. V was cut by 4 bases and J by 2 bases, with 11 bases left in between. Here the CDR3 reads CATSEGPRTYEQYF. Written as DNA, the CDR3 is TGTGCCACCAGTGAAGGTCCGAGGACCTACGAGCAGTACTTC.

The genes are TRBV18 and TRBJ1-3; possible D gene TRBD1, 5 bases. There are 17 residues in the CDR3. Trimming shortened V by 6 bases and J by 0 bases, and 18 bases separated the two germline ends. Looked up from germline, CDR1 is KGHSH and CDR2 is LQKENI. CDR3 amino acids: CASSHVGGRDSGNTIYF. The CDR3 DNA follows: TGTGCCAGCTCCCACGTCGGCGGCAGGGACTCTGGAAACACCATATATTTT.

The chain employs TRBV19 and TRBJ2-3; the D gene is possibly TRBD2 (5 bases). Germline V gives CDR1 LNHDA, CDR2 SQIVND (reference sequence). Trimming removed 7 bases at V and 0 bases at J, with 11 bases between. The CDR3 is 14 residues long. CDR3 sequence reads: CASTREWSTDTQYF. The CDR3 DNA follows: TGTGCCAGTACGAGGGAATGGAGCACAGATACGCAGTATTTT. Filled out from reference TRBV19 and TRBJ2-3, the complete variable domain reads DGGITQSPKYLFRKEGQNVTLSCEQNLNHDAMYWYRQDPGQGLRLIYYSQIVNDFQKGDIAEGYSVSREKKESFPLTVTSAQKNPTAFYLCASTREWSTDTQYFGPGTRLTVL.

V gene TRBV10-1 combines with J gene TRBJ1-4; D not certain. V was clipped by 3 bases and J by 8 bases, with 13 bases between them. Germline-derived CDR1 and CDR2 are WNHNN and SYGVQD (reference sequence). The CDR3 is 14 residues long. The CDR3 here is CASSDRGKREKLFF. The CDR3, as DNA: TGCGCCAGCAGTGACCGAGGAAAACGAGAAAAACTGTTTTTT.

The chain carries TRBV3-1 (or the pseudogene TRBV3-2) and TRBJ2-1; 14 bases line up with TRBD2. CDR1 and CDR2 from the germline V gene are LGHDT and YNNKEL (reference sequence). The CDR3 is 19 amino acids. With V trimmed by 0 bases and J by 5 bases, 9 bases remained unmatched. CDR3: CASSQEIRTSGGPNNEQFF. CDR3 DNA sequence: TGTGCCAGCAGCCAAGAGATTCGGACTAGCGGGGGGCCGAACAATGAGCAGTTCTTC.

The rearrangement joins TRBV6-6 to TRBJ2-7, with D unclear. V was trimmed by 8 bases and J by 2 bases, leaving 16 bases between them. The length of the CDR3 is 14 residues. CDR1 MNHNY and CDR2 SVGAGI come from the germline V gene (reference sequence). The CDR3: CASRPAGFAYEQYF. The CDR3 DNA is TGTGCCAGCCGCCCGGCCGGGTTCGCCTACGAGCAGTACTTC.

This sequence joins TRBV19 and TRBJ1-1, with 7 bases fitting TRBD1. Losses at the gene ends were 6 bases for V and 3 bases for J; bases not matched to a gene: 7. The V gene's germline CDR1 is LNHDA and CDR2 SQIVND (reference sequence). The CDR3 loop spans 14 amino acids. CDR3: CASSQDRVYTEAFF. DNA of the CDR3: TGTGCCAGTAGCCAAGACAGGGTGTACACTGAAGCTTTCTTT.

This chain uses TRBV6-2 or TRBV6-3 with TRBJ1-1; tentatively, D is TRBD1 (5 bases). V lost 2 bases to trimming and J lost 3 bases, with 7 bases between them. Germline V gives CDR1 MNHEY, CDR2 SVGEGT. There are 13 residues in the CDR3. The CDR3 is CASSYTRDTEAFF. As DNA, the CDR3 is TGTGCCAGCAGTTACACCAGGGACACTGAAGCTTTCTTT.

This chain links TRBV2 with TRBJ2-1, with 9 bases identical to TRBD2. The trim removed 4 bases at V and 8 bases at J, leaving 6 bases unmatched. CDR1 and CDR2 (germline): SNHLY, FYNNEI. The CDR3 contains 14 residues. The CDR3 nucleotides are TGTGCCAGCAGTGTAGCGGGACTAGCCCATGAGCAGTTCTTC. Amino acid sequence: CASSVAGLAHEQFF.

The chain uses TRBV29-1 and TRBJ1-2; 7 nucleotides agree with TRBD1. Germline CDR1 reads SQVTM; CDR2 reads ANQGSEA. J gave up 8 bases and V 5 bases, and 5 bases lay outside the gene matches. This CDR3 comprises 11 residues. The CDR3 DNA reads as TGCAGCGTTACAGGGGCGGGGGGCTACACCTTC. As protein: CSVTGAGGYTF.

The CDR3 DNA is TGTGCCAGCAGCGGCGGGGGGCTCTATGGCTACACCTTC. Its translation: CASSGGGLYGYTF. The rearrangement links TRBV7-9 to TRBJ1-2, with D possibly matching TRBD1 (6 bases). Per germline, CDR1 SEHNR and CDR2 FQNEAQ (reference sequence). CDR3 length: 13 residues. Trimming took off 5 bases at V and 4 bases at J, with 11 bases between the two ends.

For this clone: At the DNA level, this CDR3 is encoded by other sequences in the same sample as well. V is TRBV6-5 and J is TRBJ1-2; a weak D match, TRBD1 (5 bases). Trimming left V 0 bases short and J 4 bases short, with 6 bases between. The CDR3 is 13 amino acids. Germline V gene lookup returns CDR1 MNHEY and CDR2 SVGAGI. The CDR3 DNA reads TGTGCCAGCAGTTACTCCCAGGGCTATGGCTACACCTTC. Translation gives CASSYSQGYGYTF.

The gene calls are TRBV2 and TRBJ2-3, with TRBD2 matching 8 bases. Germline V gene data show CDR1 as SNHLY and CDR2 as FYNNEI. The CDR3 sequence is 17 residues long. V lost 5 bases, J lost 0 bases, and 10 bases stayed unmatched. The chain's CDR3 is CASSPVPLAASTDTQYF. The CDR3, as DNA: TGTGCCAGCAGTCCTGTACCACTAGCGGCTAGCACAGATACGCAGTATTTT.

This rearrangement joins TRBV3-1 (or the pseudogene TRBV3-2) to TRBJ1-4; 7 nucleotides align to TRBD1. V dropped 1 base and J dropped 0; count of bases not matched to a gene: 2. Germline V gives CDR1 LGHDT, CDR2 YNNKEL (reference sequence). The CDR3 sequence is 16 residues long. CDR3: CASSQGQGATNEKLFF. CDR3 nucleotides: TGTGCCAGCAGCCAAGGACAGGGAGCAACTAATGAAAAACTGTTTTTT.

This clone was observed a few times. The chain employs TRBV7-8 and TRBJ2-3; 13 nucleotides match TRBD2. The CDR3 has 17 residues. V dropped 5 bases and J dropped 2; count of bases not matched to a gene: 7. The V gene's germline CDR1 is SGHVS and CDR2 FQNEAQ. The CDR3 DNA reads TGTGCCAGCAGCAAATGGACTAGCGGGGGCTACACAGATACGCAGTATTTT. It specifies CASSKWTSGGYTDTQYF.

The genes are TRBV5-6 and TRBJ2-2; TRBD2 matches 8 bases. Germline-derived CDR1 and CDR2 are SGHDT and YYEEEE. The junction had 8 bases not matched to a gene; V was cut back by 4 bases and J by 3 bases. This CDR3 region has 16 residues. CDR3 region: CASSRPGGSYTGELFF. The DNA of the CDR3 is TGTGCCAGCAGCCGGCCGGGGGGGTCGTACACCGGGGAGCTGTTTTTT.

The chain links TRBV5-1 to TRBJ1-4; 11 bases fit TRBD1. After removal of 3 bases from V and 3 bases from J, the junction contained 1 base not matched to a gene. CDR1 is SGHRS, CDR2 YFSETQ, per germline. CDR3 length equals 15 residues. The CDR3 sequence: CASSWGQGANEKLFF. The CDR3 DNA follows: TGCGCCAGCAGCTGGGGACAGGGGGCTAATGAAAAACTGTTTTTT.

The rearrangement links TRBV7-2 to TRBJ2-5, with D perhaps matching TRBD2 (6 bases). The germline CDR1 and CDR2 sequences are SGHTA and FQGNSA. The CDR3 sequence is 15 residues long. The germline V and J ends were trimmed by 1 base and 1 base, with 10 bases remaining between them. CDR3 coding DNA: TGTGCCAGCAGCTTAGGGACTAACCGCCAAGAGACCCAGTACTTC. It yields the protein CASSLGTNRQETQYF. The full variable domain, with the rest looked up from reference TRBV7-2 and TRBJ2-5, is GAGVSQSPSNKVTEKGKDVELRCDPISGHTALYWYRQSLGQGLEFLIYFQGNSAPDKSGLPSDRFSAERTGGSVSTLTIQRTQQEDSAVYLCASSLGTNRQETQYFGPGTRLLVL.